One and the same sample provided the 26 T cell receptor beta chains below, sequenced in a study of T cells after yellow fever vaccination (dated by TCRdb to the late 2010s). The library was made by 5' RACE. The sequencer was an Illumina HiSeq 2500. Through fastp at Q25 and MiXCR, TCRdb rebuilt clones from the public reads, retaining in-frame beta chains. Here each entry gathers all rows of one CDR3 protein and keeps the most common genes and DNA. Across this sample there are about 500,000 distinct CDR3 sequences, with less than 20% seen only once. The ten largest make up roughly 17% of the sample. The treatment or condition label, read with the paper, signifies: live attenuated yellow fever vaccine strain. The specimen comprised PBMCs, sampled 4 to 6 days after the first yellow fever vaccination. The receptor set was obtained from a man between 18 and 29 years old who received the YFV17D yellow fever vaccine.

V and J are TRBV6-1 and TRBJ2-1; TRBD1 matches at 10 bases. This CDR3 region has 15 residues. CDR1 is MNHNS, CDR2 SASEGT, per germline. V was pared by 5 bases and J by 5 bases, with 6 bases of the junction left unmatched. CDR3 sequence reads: CASSPRQGAHNEQFF. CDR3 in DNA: TGTGCCAGCAGTCCGAGACAGGGGGCGCACAATGAGCAGTTCTTC.

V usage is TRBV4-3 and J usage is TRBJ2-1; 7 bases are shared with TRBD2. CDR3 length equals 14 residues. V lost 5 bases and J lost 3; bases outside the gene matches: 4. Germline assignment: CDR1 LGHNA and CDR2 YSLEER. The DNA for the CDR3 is TGCGCCAGCAGCTTGCGGGGGAACTACAATGAGCAGTTCTTC. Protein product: CASSLRGNYNEQFF.

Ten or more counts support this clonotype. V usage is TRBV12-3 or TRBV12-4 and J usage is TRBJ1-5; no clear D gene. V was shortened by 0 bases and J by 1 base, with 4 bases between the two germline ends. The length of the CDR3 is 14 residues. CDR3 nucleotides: TGTGCCAGCAGTTTAGCCCAGAGCAATCAGCCCCAGCATTTT. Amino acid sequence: CASSLAQSNQPQHF.

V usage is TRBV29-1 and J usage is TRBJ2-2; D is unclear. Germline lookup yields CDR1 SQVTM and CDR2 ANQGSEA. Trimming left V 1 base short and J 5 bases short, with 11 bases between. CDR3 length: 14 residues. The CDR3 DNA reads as TGCAGCGTTGAAGGAAGTGGATGTACCGGGGAGCTGTTTTTT. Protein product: CSVEGSGCTGELFF.

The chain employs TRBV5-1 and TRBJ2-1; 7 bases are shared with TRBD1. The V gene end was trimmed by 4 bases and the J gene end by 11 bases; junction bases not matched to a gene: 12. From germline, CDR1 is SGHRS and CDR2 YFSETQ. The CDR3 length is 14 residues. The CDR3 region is CASSPIGETGKQFF. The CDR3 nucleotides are TGCGCCAGCAGCCCAATTGGGGAGACAGGGAAGCAGTTCTTC.

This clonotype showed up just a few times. The CDR3 is CSARRLVADTQYF. The CDR3 region has the DNA TGCAGTGCTAGGCGGCTAGTGGCAGATACGCAGTATTTT. The rearrangement joins TRBV20-1 to TRBJ2-3, with D hard to call. Trimming pared 3 bases from V and 4 bases from J, leaving 11 bases between. In germline, CDR1 is DFQATT, CDR2 SNEGSKA (reference sequence). This CDR3 has 13 residues.

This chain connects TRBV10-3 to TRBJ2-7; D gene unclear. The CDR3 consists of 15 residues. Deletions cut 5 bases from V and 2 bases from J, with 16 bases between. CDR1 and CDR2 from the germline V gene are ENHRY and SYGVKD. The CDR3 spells CAISTDTTGTYEQYF. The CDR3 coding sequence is TGTGCCATCAGTACGGATACTACTGGGACCTACGAGCAGTACTTC.

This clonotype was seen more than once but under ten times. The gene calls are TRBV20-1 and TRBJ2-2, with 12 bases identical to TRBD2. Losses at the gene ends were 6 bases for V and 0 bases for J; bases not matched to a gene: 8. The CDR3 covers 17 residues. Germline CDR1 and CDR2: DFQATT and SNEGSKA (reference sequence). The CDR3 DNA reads TGCAGTGCCCTAGTACTAGCGGGGGGCTCGAACACCGGGGAGCTGTTTTTT. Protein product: CSALVLAGGSNTGELFF.

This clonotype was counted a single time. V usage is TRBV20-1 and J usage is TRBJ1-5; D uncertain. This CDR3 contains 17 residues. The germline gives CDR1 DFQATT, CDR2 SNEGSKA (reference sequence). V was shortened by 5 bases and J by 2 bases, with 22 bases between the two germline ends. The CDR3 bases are TGCAGTGCTTCTCGAGGACTGGGTAGGGCGGGCAATCAGCCCCAGCATTTT. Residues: CSASRGLGRAGNQPQHF.

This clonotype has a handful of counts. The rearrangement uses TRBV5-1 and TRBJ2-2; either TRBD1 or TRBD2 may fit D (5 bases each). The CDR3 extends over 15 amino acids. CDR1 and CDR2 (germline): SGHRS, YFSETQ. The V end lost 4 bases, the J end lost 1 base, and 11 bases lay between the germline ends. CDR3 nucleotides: TGCGCCAGCAGCCTAACTAGGGGGAACACCGGGGAGCTGTTTTTT. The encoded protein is CASSLTRGNTGELFF.

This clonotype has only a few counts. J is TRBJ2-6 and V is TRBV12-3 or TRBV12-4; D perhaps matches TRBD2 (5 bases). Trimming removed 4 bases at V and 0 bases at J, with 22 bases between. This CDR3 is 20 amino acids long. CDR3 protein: CASSSDLLVTPISGANVLTF. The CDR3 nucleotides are TGTGCCAGCAGTTCGGACTTACTGGTAACCCCAATCTCTGGGGCCAACGTCCTGACTTTC.

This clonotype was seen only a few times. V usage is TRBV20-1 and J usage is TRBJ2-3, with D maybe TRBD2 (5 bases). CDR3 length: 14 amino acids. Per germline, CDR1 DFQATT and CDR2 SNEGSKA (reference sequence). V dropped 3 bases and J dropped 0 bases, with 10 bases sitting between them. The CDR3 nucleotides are TGCAGTGCTAGCGGGGAGTCTAGCACAGATACGCAGTATTTT. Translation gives CSASGESSTDTQYF.

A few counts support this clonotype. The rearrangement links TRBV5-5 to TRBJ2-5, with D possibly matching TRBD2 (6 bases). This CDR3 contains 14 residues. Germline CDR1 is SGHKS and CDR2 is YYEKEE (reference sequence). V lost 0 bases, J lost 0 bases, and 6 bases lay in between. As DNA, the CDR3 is TGTGCCAGCAGCTTGGGACTAGACCAAGAGACCCAGTACTTC. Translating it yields CASSLGLDQETQYF.

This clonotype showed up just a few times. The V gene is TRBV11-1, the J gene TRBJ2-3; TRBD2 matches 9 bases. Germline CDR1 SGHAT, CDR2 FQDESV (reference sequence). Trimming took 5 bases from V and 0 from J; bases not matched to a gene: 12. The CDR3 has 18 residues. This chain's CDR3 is CASSPTSGEEISTDTQYF. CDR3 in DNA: TGTGCCAGCAGCCCGACTAGCGGAGAGGAGATTAGCACAGATACGCAGTATTTT.

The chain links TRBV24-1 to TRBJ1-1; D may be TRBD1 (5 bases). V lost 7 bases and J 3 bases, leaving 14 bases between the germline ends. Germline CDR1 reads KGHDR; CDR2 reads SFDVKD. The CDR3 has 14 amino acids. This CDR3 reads CATSETGAHTEAFF. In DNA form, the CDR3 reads TGTGCCACCAGCGAGACCGGGGCCCACACTGAAGCTTTCTTT.

The CDR3 DNA sequence: TGCGCCAGCAGCCCGGACAGGGGGTCAGGGGGAGAGACCCAGTACTTC. Protein sequence: CASSPDRGSGGETQYF. The chain couples TRBV4-1 to TRBJ2-5; 10 bases are a match to TRBD1. This CDR3 contains 16 residues. Trimming cost V 4 bases and J 4 bases; bases outside gene matches: 9. CDR1 is MGHRA, CDR2 YSYEKL, per germline.

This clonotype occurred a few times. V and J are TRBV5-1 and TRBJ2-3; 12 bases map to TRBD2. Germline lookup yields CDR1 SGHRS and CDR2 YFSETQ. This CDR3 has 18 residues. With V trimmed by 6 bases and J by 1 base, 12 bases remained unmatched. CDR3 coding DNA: TGCGCCAGCACCAAACTAGCGGGGGGCCTTCTTCGCACAGATACGCAGTATTTT. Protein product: CASTKLAGGLLRTDTQYF.

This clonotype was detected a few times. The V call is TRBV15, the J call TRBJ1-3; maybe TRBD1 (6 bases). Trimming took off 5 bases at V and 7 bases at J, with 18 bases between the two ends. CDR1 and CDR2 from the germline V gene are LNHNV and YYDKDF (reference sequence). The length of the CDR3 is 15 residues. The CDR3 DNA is TGTGCCACCAGCGCCCGGGGCTGGGGGCGGAACACCATATATTTT. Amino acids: CATSARGWGRNTIYF.

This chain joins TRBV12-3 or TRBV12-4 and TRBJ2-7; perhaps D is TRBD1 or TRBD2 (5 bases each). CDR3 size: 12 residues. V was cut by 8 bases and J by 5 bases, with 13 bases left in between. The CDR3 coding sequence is TGTGCCAGCGAGGGGACGGAGGACGAGCAGTACGTC. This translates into CASEGTEDEQYV.

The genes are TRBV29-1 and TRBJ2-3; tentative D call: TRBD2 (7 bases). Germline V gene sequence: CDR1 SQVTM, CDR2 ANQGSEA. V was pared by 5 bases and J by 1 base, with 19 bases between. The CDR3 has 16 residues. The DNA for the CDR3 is TGCAGCGTTCGCAGGGCGGCGGGGGCCGGCACAGATACGCAGTATTTT. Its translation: CSVRRAAGAGTDTQYF.

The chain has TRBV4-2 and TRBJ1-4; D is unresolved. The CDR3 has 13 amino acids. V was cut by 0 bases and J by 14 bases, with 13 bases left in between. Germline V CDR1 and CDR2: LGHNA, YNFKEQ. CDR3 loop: CASSQDLGKRLFF. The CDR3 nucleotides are TGTGCCAGCAGCCAAGATTTGGGGAAACGGCTGTTTTTT.

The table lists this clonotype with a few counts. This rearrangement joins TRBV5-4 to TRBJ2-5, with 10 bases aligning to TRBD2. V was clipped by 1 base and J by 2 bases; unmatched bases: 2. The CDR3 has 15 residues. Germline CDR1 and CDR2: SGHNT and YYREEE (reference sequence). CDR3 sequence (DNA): TGTGCCAGCAGCTTGATACTAGCGGGACAAGAGACCCAGTACTTC. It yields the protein CASSLILAGQETQYF.

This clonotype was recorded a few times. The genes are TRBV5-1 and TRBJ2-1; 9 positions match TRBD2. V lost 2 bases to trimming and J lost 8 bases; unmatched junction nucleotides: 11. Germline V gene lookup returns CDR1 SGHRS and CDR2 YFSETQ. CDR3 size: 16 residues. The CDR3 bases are TGCGCCAGCAGCTTTGGACTAGCGTCCGGACGGTATGAGCAGTTCTTC. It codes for CASSFGLASGRYEQFF.

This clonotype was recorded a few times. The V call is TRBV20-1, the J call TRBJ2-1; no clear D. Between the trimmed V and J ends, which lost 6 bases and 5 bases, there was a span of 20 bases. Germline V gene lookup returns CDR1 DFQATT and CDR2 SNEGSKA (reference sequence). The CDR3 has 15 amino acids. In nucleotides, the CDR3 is TGCAGTGCGGAAAGACCCGGCCGCATGCACAATGAGCAGTTCTTC. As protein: CSAERPGRMHNEQFF.

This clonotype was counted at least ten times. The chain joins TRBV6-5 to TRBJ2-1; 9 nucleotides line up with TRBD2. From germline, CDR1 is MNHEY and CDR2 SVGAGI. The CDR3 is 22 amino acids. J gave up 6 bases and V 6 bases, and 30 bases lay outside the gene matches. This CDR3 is CASRGTGAVFQRGALVGNEQFF. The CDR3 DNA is TGTGCCAGCAGGGGTACGGGGGCGGTTTTCCAGCGGGGGGCCCTTGTAGGCAATGAGCAGTTCTTC.

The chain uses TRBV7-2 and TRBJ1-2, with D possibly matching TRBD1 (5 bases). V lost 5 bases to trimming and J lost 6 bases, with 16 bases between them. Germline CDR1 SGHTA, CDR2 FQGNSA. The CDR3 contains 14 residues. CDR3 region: CASSPPGGRDGYTF. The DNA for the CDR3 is TGTGCCAGCAGCCCCCCTGGGGGTCGCGATGGCTACACCTTC. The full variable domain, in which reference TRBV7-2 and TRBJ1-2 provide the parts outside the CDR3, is GAGVSQSPSNKVTEKGKDVELRCDPISGHTALYWYRQSLGQGLEFLIYFQGNSAPDKSGLPSDRFSAERTGGSVSTLTIQRTQQEDSAVYLCASSPPGGRDGYTFGSGTRLTVV.